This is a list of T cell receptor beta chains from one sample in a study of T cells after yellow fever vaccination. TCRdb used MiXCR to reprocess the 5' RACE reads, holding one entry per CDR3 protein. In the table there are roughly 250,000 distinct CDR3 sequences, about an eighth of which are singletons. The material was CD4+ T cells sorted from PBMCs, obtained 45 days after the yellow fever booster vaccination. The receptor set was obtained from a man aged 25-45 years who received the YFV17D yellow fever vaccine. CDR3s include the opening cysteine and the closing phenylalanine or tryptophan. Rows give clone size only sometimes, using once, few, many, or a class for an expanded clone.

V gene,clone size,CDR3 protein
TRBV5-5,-,CASSNRGVTMMDTF
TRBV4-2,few,CASRRDYSSYNEQFF
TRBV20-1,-,CITLAGNNEQFF
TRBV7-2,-,CASSSLGTSGRNEQFF
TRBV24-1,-,CATVDSTDTQYF
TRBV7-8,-,CASSLQASGRAQTQYF
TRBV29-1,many,CSVGLGASTDTQYF
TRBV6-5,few,CASRDSITQYF
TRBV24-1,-,CARTGRVGADTQYF
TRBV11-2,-,CASNRGLAGELVGELFF
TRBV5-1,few,CASSPPGRENIQYF
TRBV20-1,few,CSATGNYEQYF
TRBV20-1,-,CSAPKVARTNNEQFF
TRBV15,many,CATSRVFGGGETQYF
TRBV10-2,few,CASSEYSGSGEQFF
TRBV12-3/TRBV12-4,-,CASRSGTSGSEQYF
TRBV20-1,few,CSVSGRGGRDNSPLHF
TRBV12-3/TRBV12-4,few,CASSSVNIQYF
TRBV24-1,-,CATSVTSWGSDTQYF
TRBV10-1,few,CASSEDASGAYNEQFF
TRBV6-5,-,CASSYTGQGYGYEQYF
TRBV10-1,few,CASSESTAQETQYF
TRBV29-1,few,CSVEDQGGVEQYF
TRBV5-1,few,CASSLDSESPLHF